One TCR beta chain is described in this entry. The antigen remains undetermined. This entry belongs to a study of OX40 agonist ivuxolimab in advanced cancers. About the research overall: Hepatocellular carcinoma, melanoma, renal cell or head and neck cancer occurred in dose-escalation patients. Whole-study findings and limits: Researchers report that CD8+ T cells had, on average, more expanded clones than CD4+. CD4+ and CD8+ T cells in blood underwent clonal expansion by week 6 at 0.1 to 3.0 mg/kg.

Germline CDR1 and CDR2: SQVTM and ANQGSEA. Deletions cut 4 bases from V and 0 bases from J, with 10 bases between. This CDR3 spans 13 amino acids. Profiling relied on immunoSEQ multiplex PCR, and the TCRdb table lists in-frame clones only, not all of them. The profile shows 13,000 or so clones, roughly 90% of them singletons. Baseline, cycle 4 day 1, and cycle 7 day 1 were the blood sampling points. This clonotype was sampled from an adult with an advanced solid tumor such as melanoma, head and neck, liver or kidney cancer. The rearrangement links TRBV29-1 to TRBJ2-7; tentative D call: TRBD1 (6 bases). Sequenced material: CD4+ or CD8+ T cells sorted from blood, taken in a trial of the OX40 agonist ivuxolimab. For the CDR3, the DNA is TGCAGCGTTGCCCGGGACACCTCCTACGAGCAGTACTTC. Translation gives CSVARDTSYEQYF.